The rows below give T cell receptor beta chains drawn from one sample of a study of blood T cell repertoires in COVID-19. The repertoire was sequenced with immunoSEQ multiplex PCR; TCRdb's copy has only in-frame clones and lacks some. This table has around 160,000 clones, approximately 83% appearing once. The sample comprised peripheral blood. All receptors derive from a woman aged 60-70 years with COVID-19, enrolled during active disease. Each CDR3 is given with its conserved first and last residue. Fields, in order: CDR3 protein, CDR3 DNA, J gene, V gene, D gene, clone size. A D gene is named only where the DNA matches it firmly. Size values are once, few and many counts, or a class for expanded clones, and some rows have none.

CDR3 protein: CASSPRMTRSTYGYTF
CDR3 DNA: TGTGCCAGCTCACCACGTATGACACGTTCGACCTATGGCTACACCTTC
J gene: TRBJ1-2
V gene: TRBV18
D gene: .
clone size: .

CDR3 protein: CASTLGTFQETQYF
CDR3 DNA: TGTGCCAGCACCCTGGGGACATTTCAAGAGACCCAGTACTTC
J gene: TRBJ2-5
V gene: TRBV6-5
D gene: .
clone size: .

CDR3 protein: CASSFQGTEAFF
CDR3 DNA: TGTGCCAGCAGCTTTCAGGGGACTGAAGCTTTCTTT
J gene: TRBJ1-1
V gene: TRBV5-6
D gene: .
clone size: .

CDR3 protein: CASSVTAEAFF
CDR3 DNA: TGTGCCAGCAGTGTGACAGCCGAAGCTTTCTTT
J gene: TRBJ1-1
V gene: TRBV2
D gene: .
clone size: few

CDR3 protein: CASSWAETQYF
CDR3 DNA: TGTGCCAGCTCCTGGGCCGAGACCCAGTACTTC
J gene: TRBJ2-5
V gene: TRBV6-5
D gene: .
clone size: .

CDR3 protein: CASSQVTGMNTEAFF
CDR3 DNA: TGCGCCAGCAGCCAGGTGACAGGGATGAACACTGAAGCTTTCTTT
J gene: TRBJ1-1
V gene: TRBV4-1
D gene: TRBD1
clone size: .

CDR3 protein: CASSISGYTGELFF
CDR3 DNA: TGTGCCAGTAGTATCTCCGGGTACACCGGGGAGCTGTTTTTT
J gene: TRBJ2-2
V gene: TRBV19
D gene: .
clone size: .

CDR3 protein: CASSERVVRDTF
CDR3 DNA: TGTGCCAGCAGTGAACGAGTCGTCAGGGACACCTTC
J gene: TRBJ1-2
V gene: TRBV6-1
D gene: .
clone size: .

CDR3 protein: CASSESAGYTF
CDR3 DNA: TGTGCCAGCAGTGAGAGCGCGGGCTACACCTTC
J gene: TRBJ1-2
V gene: TRBV2
D gene: .
clone size: .

CDR3 protein: CASSEWTGRYF
CDR3 DNA: TGTGCCAGCAGTGAGTGGACAGGGCGATACTTC
J gene: TRBJ2-4
V gene: TRBV6-1
D gene: TRBD1
clone size: .

CDR3 protein: CASSLRVQGGSYNEQFF
CDR3 DNA: TGTGCCAGCAGCTTAAGAGTGCAGGGGGGTTCTTACAATGAGCAGTTCTTC
J gene: TRBJ2-1
V gene: TRBV11-2
D gene: .
clone size: .

CDR3 protein: CASSLVGAGDYEQYF
CDR3 DNA: TGTGCCAGCAGCTTAGTAGGGGCTGGTGACTACGAGCAGTACTTC
J gene: TRBJ2-7
V gene: TRBV11-1
D gene: .
clone size: few

CDR3 protein: CASSARTGSLLSLHF
CDR3 DNA: TGTGCCAGCAGCGCTAGGACAGGGAGCCTTTTGTCCCTCCACTTT
J gene: TRBJ1-6
V gene: TRBV3-1/TRBV3-2
D gene: TRBD1
clone size: .

CDR3 protein: CASSVALGTGSDTEAFF
CDR3 DNA: TGTGCCAGCAGCGTAGCTCTGGGGACAGGGTCGGACACTGAAGCTTTCTTT
J gene: TRBJ1-1
V gene: TRBV9
D gene: TRBD1
clone size: .

CDR3 protein: CASRKDYGGQETQYF
CDR3 DNA: TGTGCCAGCAGAAAAGATTACGGGGGGCAGGAGACCCAGTACTTC
J gene: TRBJ2-5
V gene: TRBV5-4
D gene: .
clone size: .

CDR3 protein: CSASEEVNEQYF
CDR3 DNA: TGTTCCGCGAGCGAGGAGGTCAACGAGCAGTACTTC
J gene: TRBJ2-7
V gene: TRBV7-8
D gene: .
clone size: .

CDR3 protein: CATSLNTGELFF
CDR3 DNA: TGTGCCACCAGTTTAAACACCGGGGAGCTGTTTTTT
J gene: TRBJ2-2
V gene: TRBV24-1
D gene: .
clone size: .

CDR3 protein: CASNGGYSGANVLTF
CDR3 DNA: TGTGCCAGTAACGGAGGGTACTCTGGGGCCAACGTCCTGACTTTC
J gene: TRBJ2-6
V gene: TRBV19
D gene: .
clone size: once

CDR3 protein: CATSQGVNTEAFF
CDR3 DNA: TGTGCCACCTCCCAGGGGGTGAACACTGAAGCTTTCTTT
J gene: TRBJ1-1
V gene: TRBV19
D gene: TRBD1
clone size: .

CDR3 protein: CASSQGLVENPGELFF
CDR3 DNA: TGCGCCAGCAGCCAAGGGTTAGTGGAGAACCCCGGGGAGCTGTTTTTT
J gene: TRBJ2-2
V gene: TRBV4-1
D gene: .
clone size: once

CDR3 protein: CASSLNSGDSYEQYF
CDR3 DNA: TGTGCCAGCAGCTTAAATTCGGGGGACTCCTACGAGCAGTACTTC
J gene: TRBJ2-7
V gene: TRBV7-3
D gene: .
clone size: .

CDR3 protein: CASSLAGLAGETQYF
CDR3 DNA: TGTGCCAGCAGCTTAGCGGGACTAGCGGGGGAGACCCAGTACTTC
J gene: TRBJ2-5
V gene: TRBV7-3
D gene: TRBD2
clone size: once

CDR3 protein: CASSLTNREAFF
CDR3 DNA: TGTGCCAGCAGCTTAACGAACAGGGAGGCTTTCTTT
J gene: TRBJ1-1
V gene: TRBV7-3
D gene: .
clone size: .

CDR3 protein: CASSLTYGSPEAFF
CDR3 DNA: TGTGCCAGCAGCTTAACGTACGGGTCCCCTGAAGCTTTCTTT
J gene: TRBJ1-1
V gene: TRBV7-3
D gene: .
clone size: .

CDR3 protein: CASKRGLVGPFF
CDR3 DNA: TGTGCCAGCAAAAGGGGCCTCGTGGGGCCTTTCTTT
J gene: TRBJ1-1
V gene: TRBV6-5
D gene: .
clone size: .

CDR3 protein: CASSFDLEVNNEQFF
CDR3 DNA: TGTGCCAGCAGCTTTGATCTAGAGGTAAACAATGAGCAGTTCTTC
J gene: TRBJ2-1
V gene: TRBV7-3
D gene: .
clone size: .

CDR3 protein: CATALTGDGQPQHF
CDR3 DNA: TGTGCCACCGCTCTCACAGGGGACGGTCAGCCCCAGCATTTT
J gene: TRBJ1-5
V gene: TRBV24-1
D gene: TRBD1
clone size: .

CDR3 protein: CASSIRAGGAEAFF
CDR3 DNA: TGTGCCAGTAGTATTCGGGCGGGTGGGGCTGAAGCTTTCTTT
J gene: TRBJ1-1
V gene: TRBV19
D gene: .
clone size: .

CDR3 protein: CASSWDRDNSPLHF
CDR3 DNA: TGTGCCAGCAGCTGGGACAGGGATAATTCACCCCTCCACTTT
J gene: TRBJ1-6
V gene: TRBV5-4
D gene: TRBD1
clone size: .

CDR3 protein: CASSFQAFVTEAFF
CDR3 DNA: TGTGCCAGCAGCTTCCAGGCCTTCGTCACTGAAGCTTTCTTT
J gene: TRBJ1-1
V gene: TRBV11-2
D gene: .
clone size: few

CDR3 protein: CASSRAPNTGELFF
CDR3 DNA: TGTGCCAGTAGTAGGGCCCCGAACACCGGGGAGCTGTTTTTT
J gene: TRBJ2-2
V gene: TRBV19
D gene: .
clone size: .

CDR3 protein: CASSFGGAFGYTF
CDR3 DNA: TGTGCCAGCAGTTTTGGGGGGGCGTTTGGCTACACCTTC
J gene: TRBJ1-2
V gene: TRBV12-3/TRBV12-4
D gene: .
clone size: .

CDR3 protein: CASSLEGGTDSPLHF
CDR3 DNA: TGCGCCAGCAGCTTGGAGGGCGGGACGGATTCACCCCTCCACTTT
J gene: TRBJ1-6
V gene: TRBV5-1
D gene: .
clone size: .

CDR3 protein: CASSQERLTAYMNTEAFF
CDR3 DNA: TGTGCCAGCAGCCAAGAAAGGTTGACAGCCTACATGAACACTGAAGCTTTCTTT
J gene: TRBJ1-1
V gene: TRBV3-1/TRBV3-2
D gene: .
clone size: .

CDR3 protein: CASSPLGGTGPLYEQYF
CDR3 DNA: TGTGCCAGCAGCCCCCTAGGGGGGACAGGCCCCTTGTACGAGCAGTACTTC
J gene: TRBJ2-7
V gene: TRBV9
D gene: TRBD1
clone size: .

CDR3 protein: CASSQVTGGGTDTQYF
CDR3 DNA: TGTGCCAGCAGCCAAGTGACAGGGGGCGGAACAGATACGCAGTATTTT
J gene: TRBJ2-3
V gene: TRBV3-1/TRBV3-2
D gene: TRBD1
clone size: .

CDR3 protein: CASSPRGTGELFF
CDR3 DNA: TGTGCCAGCAGCCCAAGGGGCACCGGGGAGCTGTTTTTT
J gene: TRBJ2-2
V gene: TRBV9
D gene: .
clone size: .

CDR3 protein: CASSLPSGGGTEAFF
CDR3 DNA: TGTGCCAGCAGCTTGCCCTCCGGGGGAGGCACTGAAGCTTTCTTT
J gene: TRBJ1-1
V gene: TRBV5-6
D gene: .
clone size: .

CDR3 protein: CASSFASGGTDTQYF
CDR3 DNA: TGTGCCAGCAGCTTCGCTAGCGGGGGGACCGATACGCAGTATTTT
J gene: TRBJ2-3
V gene: TRBV7-2
D gene: TRBD2
clone size: .

CDR3 protein: CRAGGRYGYTF
CDR3 DNA: TGCAGGGCGGGGGGACGGTATGGCTACACCTTC
J gene: TRBJ1-2
V gene: TRBV20-1
D gene: .
clone size: .

CDR3 protein: CNVPEIGQKNYGYTF
CDR3 DNA: TGCAACGTTCCTGAAATAGGACAGAAAAACTATGGCTACACCTTC
J gene: TRBJ1-2
V gene: TRBV29-1
D gene: .
clone size: .

CDR3 protein: CAISKALGGGSYEQYF
CDR3 DNA: TGTGCCATCAGTAAGGCGCTGGGGGGGGGCTCCTACGAGCAGTACTTC
J gene: TRBJ2-7
V gene: TRBV10-3
D gene: TRBD2
clone size: .

CDR3 protein: CASSFRQGWTEAFF
CDR3 DNA: TGTGCCAGCAGTTTCCGACAGGGTTGGACTGAAGCTTTCTTT
J gene: TRBJ1-1
V gene: TRBV6-6
D gene: TRBD1
clone size: .

CDR3 protein: CASSVEPGPFGDTEAFF
CDR3 DNA: TGTGCCAGCAGCGTAGAACCAGGCCCCTTTGGCGACACTGAAGCTTTCTTT
J gene: TRBJ1-1
V gene: TRBV9
D gene: .
clone size: .

CDR3 protein: CASSLGLLNEQFF
CDR3 DNA: TGTGCCAGCAGTCTGGGACTCCTCAATGAGCAGTTCTTC
J gene: TRBJ2-1
V gene: TRBV2
D gene: .
clone size: few

CDR3 protein: CASSQKQGTTEAFF
CDR3 DNA: TGCGCCAGCAGCCAAAAACAGGGGACCACTGAAGCTTTCTTT
J gene: TRBJ1-1
V gene: TRBV4-1
D gene: TRBD1
clone size: few

CDR3 protein: CASSLVRDIATGYF
CDR3 DNA: TGTGCCAGCAGCTTAGTTAGGGACATCGCAACGGGGTATTTT
J gene: TRBJ2-3
V gene: TRBV7-9
D gene: .
clone size: .

CDR3 protein: CASSVAPTDYNSPLHF
CDR3 DNA: TGTGCCAGCAGCGTAGCCCCGACTGACTATAATTCACCCCTCCACTTT
J gene: TRBJ1-6
V gene: TRBV9
D gene: .
clone size: .

CDR3 protein: CASSPSGMDNEQFF
CDR3 DNA: TGTGCCAGCAGCCCGAGCGGGATGGACAATGAGCAGTTCTTC
J gene: TRBJ2-1
V gene: TRBV7-3
D gene: TRBD2
clone size: .

CDR3 protein: CAISETDSNQPQHF
CDR3 DNA: TGTGCCATCAGTGAAACAGATAGCAATCAGCCCCAGCATTTT
J gene: TRBJ1-5
V gene: TRBV10-3
D gene: .
clone size: .

CDR3 protein: CASGLPTSRGLGKLFF
CDR3 DNA: TGTGCTAGTGGTTTGCCGACCTCCCGAGGGTTGGGAAAACTGTTTTTT
J gene: TRBJ1-4
V gene: TRBV12-5
D gene: .
clone size: .

CDR3 protein: CASSPSGQRGYGYTF
CDR3 DNA: TGTGCCAGCAGCCCCTCAGGACAGCGGGGCTATGGCTACACCTTC
J gene: TRBJ1-2
V gene: TRBV3-1/TRBV3-2
D gene: .
clone size: .

CDR3 protein: CASSDRANYEQYF
CDR3 DNA: TGTGCCAGTTCGGACAGGGCGAACTACGAGCAGTACTTC
J gene: TRBJ2-7
V gene: TRBV6-5
D gene: TRBD1
clone size: .